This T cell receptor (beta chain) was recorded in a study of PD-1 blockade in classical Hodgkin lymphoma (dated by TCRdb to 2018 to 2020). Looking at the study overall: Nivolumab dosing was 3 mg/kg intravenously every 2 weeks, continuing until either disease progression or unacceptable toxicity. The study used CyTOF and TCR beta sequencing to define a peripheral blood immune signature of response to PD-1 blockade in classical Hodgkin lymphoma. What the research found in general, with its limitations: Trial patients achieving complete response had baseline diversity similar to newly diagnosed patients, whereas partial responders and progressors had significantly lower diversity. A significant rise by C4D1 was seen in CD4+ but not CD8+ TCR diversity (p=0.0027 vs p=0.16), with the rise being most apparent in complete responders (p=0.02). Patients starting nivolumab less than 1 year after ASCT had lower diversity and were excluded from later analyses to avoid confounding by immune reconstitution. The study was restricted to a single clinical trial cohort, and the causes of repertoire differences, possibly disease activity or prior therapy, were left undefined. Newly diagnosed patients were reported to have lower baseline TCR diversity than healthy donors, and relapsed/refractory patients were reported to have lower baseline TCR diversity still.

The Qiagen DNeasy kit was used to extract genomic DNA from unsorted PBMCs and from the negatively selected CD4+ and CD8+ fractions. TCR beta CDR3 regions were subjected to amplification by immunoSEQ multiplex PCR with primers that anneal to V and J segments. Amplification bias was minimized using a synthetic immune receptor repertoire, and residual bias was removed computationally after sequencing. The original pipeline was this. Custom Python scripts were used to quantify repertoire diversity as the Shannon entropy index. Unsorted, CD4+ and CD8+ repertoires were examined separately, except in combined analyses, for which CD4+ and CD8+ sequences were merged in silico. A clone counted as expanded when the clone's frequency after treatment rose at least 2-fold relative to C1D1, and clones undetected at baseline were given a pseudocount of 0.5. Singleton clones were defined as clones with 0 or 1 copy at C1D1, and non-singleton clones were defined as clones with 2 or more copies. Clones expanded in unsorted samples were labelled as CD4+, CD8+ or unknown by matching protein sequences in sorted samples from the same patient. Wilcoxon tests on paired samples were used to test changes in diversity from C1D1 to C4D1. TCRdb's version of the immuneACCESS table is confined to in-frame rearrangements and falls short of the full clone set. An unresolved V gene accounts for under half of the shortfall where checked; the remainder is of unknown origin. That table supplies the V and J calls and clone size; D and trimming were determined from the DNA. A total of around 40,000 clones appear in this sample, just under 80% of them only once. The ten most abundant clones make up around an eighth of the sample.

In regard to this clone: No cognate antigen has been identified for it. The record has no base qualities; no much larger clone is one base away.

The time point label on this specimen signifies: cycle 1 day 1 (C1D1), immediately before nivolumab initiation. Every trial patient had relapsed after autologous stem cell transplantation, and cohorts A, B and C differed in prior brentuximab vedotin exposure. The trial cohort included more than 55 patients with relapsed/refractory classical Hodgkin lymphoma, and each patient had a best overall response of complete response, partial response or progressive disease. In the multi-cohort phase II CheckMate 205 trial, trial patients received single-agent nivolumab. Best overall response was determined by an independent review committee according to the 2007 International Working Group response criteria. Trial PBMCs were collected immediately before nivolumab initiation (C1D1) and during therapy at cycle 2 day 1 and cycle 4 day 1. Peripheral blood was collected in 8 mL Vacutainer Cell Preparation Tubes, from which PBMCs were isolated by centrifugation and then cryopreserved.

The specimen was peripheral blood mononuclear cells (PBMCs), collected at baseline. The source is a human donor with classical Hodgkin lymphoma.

Here is the DNA: TGTGCCAGCAGCGTAGCTCCGGGGCAAGCTAATGAAAAACTGTTTTTT. This sequence encodes CASSVAPGQANEKLFF. Recombination linked TRBV9 to TRBJ1-4; the D segment could be TRBD1, given 5 matching bases. V is pared back by 0 bases and J by 3 bases, with 12 bases lying between the germline termini. The germline V gene specifies SGDLS as CDR1 and YYNGEE as CDR2. There are 16 amino acids in the CDR3, from cysteine to phenylalanine inclusive. Only CDR3 DNA remains: 48 bases, in frame from the first base.